The 27 T cell receptor beta chains below were found in one sample sequenced in a study of CD8+CD57+ T cells in acquired aplastic anemia. For CDR3 and TCR beta VDJ profiling, genomic DNA was the template used. TCRdb reprocessed the reads with MiXCR, giving one entry per CDR3 protein. The sample carries approximately 98,000 distinct CDR3 sequences, approximately 48% recorded once. The sample comprised sorted CD4+, CD8+, or CD8+CD57+ T cells (not recorded which) from PBMCs. The source of these receptors is a human donor in good health, serving as a control.

J is TRBJ1-1 and V is TRBV25-1; possibly TRBD1 for D (6 bases). V lost 3 bases and J 3 bases, leaving 20 bases between the germline ends. This CDR3 region has 17 residues. The germline V gene encodes CDR1 MGHDK and CDR2 SYGVNS. In DNA, the CDR3 is TGTGCCAGCAGTGACCGAGCCCCTAACAGGGAAGACACTGAAGCTTTCTTT. It is translated as CASSDRAPNREDTEAFF.

This clonotype appeared many times. The V gene is TRBV29-1, the J gene TRBJ1-2; TRBD1 might be the D (5 bases). The CDR3 has 12 residues. Trimming took off 7 bases at V and 8 bases at J, with 17 bases between the two ends. The germline CDR1 and CDR2 sequences are SQVTM and ANQGSEA. Written as DNA, the CDR3 is TGCAGCGCCGGAGAAGGGGCGCGGGGCTACACCTTC. It codes for CSAGEGARGYTF.

This clonotype was observed a few times. V gene TRBV27 combines with J gene TRBJ1-5; tentative D call: TRBD1 (5 bases). Germline assignment: CDR1 MNHEY and CDR2 SMNVEV (reference sequence). The V end lost 10 bases, the J end lost 4 bases, and 14 bases lay between the germline ends. The CDR3 has 13 residues. Here the CDR3 DNA reads TGTGCCACCCGGGGGACGTGGAATCAGCCCCAGCATTTT. Translated, it gives CATRGTWNQPQHF.

The chain is built from TRBV24-1 and TRBJ1-1; 7 bases map to TRBD1. Germline V lookup: CDR1 KGHDR, CDR2 SFDVKD. The CDR3 loop spans 13 amino acids. V gave up 5 bases and J gave up 7 bases; unmatched junction bases: 6. The CDR3 reads CATSATTGDEAFF. The DNA for the CDR3 is TGTGCCACCAGTGCCACCACAGGGGATGAAGCTTTCTTT.

Many counts were recorded for this clonotype. V is TRBV5-5 and J is TRBJ1-5; D unresolved. The length of the CDR3 is 16 residues. Trimming removed 1 base at V and 0 bases at J, with 11 bases between. Germline CDR1 and CDR2: SGHKS and YYEKEE (reference sequence). The CDR3 nucleotides read TGTGCCAGCAGCTTGACTCGTTCAGATAGCAATCAGCCCCAGCATTTT. Translated, it gives CASSLTRSDSNQPQHF.

This clonotype was found a few times. The V call is TRBV19, the J call TRBJ2-5; 11 nucleotides match TRBD2. The germline V gene encodes CDR1 LNHDA and CDR2 SQIVND (reference sequence). This CDR3 spans 15 amino acids. The V and J ends lost 5 bases and 5 bases, in that order; junction bases with no gene match: 7. The CDR3: CASSPTSGKGETQYF. The CDR3 region has the DNA TGTGCCAGTAGTCCGACTAGCGGGAAGGGGGAGACCCAGTACTTC. Filled out from reference TRBV19 and TRBJ2-5, the complete variable domain reads DGGITQSPKYLFRKEGQNVTLSCEQNLNHDAMYWYRQDPGQGLRLIYYSQIVNDFQKGDIAEGYSVSREKKESFPLTVTSAQKNPTAFYLCASSPTSGKGETQYFGPGTRLLVL.

This clonotype was seen once. The chain uses TRBV7-3 and TRBJ2-7; 8 bases are shared with TRBD2. The V segment lost 5 bases and the J segment 4 bases; nucleotides outside the gene matches: 13. This CDR3 region has 16 residues. CDR1 is SGHTA, CDR2 FQGTGA, per germline. The CDR3 DNA follows: TGTGCCAGCAGCAGAACTAGCGGACCCTTGAGATACGAGCAGTACTTC. It specifies CASSRTSGPLRYEQYF. Filled out from reference TRBV7-3 and TRBJ2-7, the complete variable domain reads GAGVSQTPSNKVTEKGKYVELRCDPISGHTALYWYRQSLGQGPEFLIYFQGTGAADDSGLPNDRFFAVRPEGSVSTLKIQRTERGDSAVYLCASSRTSGPLRYEQYFGPGTRLTVT.

The chain carries TRBV12-3 or TRBV12-4 and TRBJ1-2; the D gene is possibly TRBD1 (6 bases). Trimming pared 3 bases from V and 7 bases from J, leaving 12 bases between. The CDR3 is 13 residues long. CDR3 amino acids: CASSLSQGGGYTF. The DNA for the CDR3 is TGTGCCAGCAGTTTGTCACAGGGAGGTGGCTACACCTTC.

A few counts support this clonotype. The chain joins TRBV10-2 to TRBJ2-1; D is perhaps TRBD1 or TRBD2 (5 bases each). Trimming stripped 1 base from V and 7 bases from J, with 5 bases between. Germline V lookup: CDR1 WSHSY, CDR2 SAAADI. The CDR3 is 12 residues long. The CDR3 nucleotides read TGCGCCAGCAGTGAGTGGGGGAATGAGCAGTTCTTC. Its translation: CASSEWGNEQFF.

J is TRBJ2-5 and V is TRBV4-1; 10 bases align to TRBD2. With V trimmed by 0 bases and J by 2 bases, 6 bases remained unmatched. The germline V gene encodes CDR1 MGHRA and CDR2 YSYEKL. CDR3 length equals 17 residues. In DNA form, the CDR3 reads TGCGCCAGCAGCCAAGACGAAGGACTAGCGGCACAAGAGACCCAGTACTTC. Translating gives CASSQDEGLAAQETQYF.

This clonotype was seen repeatedly, ten times or more. This chain connects TRBV9 to TRBJ2-2; 8 bases map to TRBD1. The CDR3 consists of 15 residues. With V trimmed by 3 bases and J by 1 base, 2 bases remained unmatched. CDR1 and CDR2 (germline): SGDLS, YYNGEE. CDR3 nucleotides: TGTGCCAGCAGCGCTACAGGGGGGAACACCGGGGAGCTGTTTTTT. Encoded protein: CASSATGGNTGELFF.

This clonotype was counted many times. The V gene is TRBV6-5, the J gene TRBJ2-7; 7 nucleotides agree with TRBD1. The CDR3 extends over 15 amino acids. Germline V gene data show CDR1 as MNHEY and CDR2 as SVGAGI. Trimming at V came to 1 base and at J to 3 bases, leaving 6 bases not matched to a gene. CDR3 nucleotide sequence: TGTGCCAGCAGTTACTTACGGGACAGAATCTACGAGCAGTACTTC. It specifies CASSYLRDRIYEQYF.

Regarding this clonotype: Being one base from a much bigger clone, this may be a read error. The V and J genes are TRBV7-2 and TRBJ2-1; possible D gene TRBD1, 6 bases. The germline gives CDR1 SGHTA, CDR2 FQGNSA. V lost 4 bases to trimming and J lost 11 bases, with 12 bases between them. CDR3 length: 12 amino acids. CDR3 sequence: CTSSSGQSKQFF. CDR3 bases: TGTACCAGCAGCTCCGGACAGTCTAAGCAGTTCTTC. The whole variable domain, filled in from reference TRBV7-2 and TRBJ2-1, reads GAGVSQSPSNKVTEKGKDVELRCDPISGHTALYWYRQSLGQGLEFLIYFQGNSAPDKSGLPSDRFSAERTGGSVSTLTIQRTQQEDSAVYLCTSSSGQSKQFFGPGTRLTVL.

As concerns this clonotype: One junction end does not reproduce the germline sequence, and a read error may be involved. This chain connects TRBV19 to TRBJ1-4; D remains unclear. Germline assignment: CDR1 LNHDA and CDR2 SQIVND (reference sequence). The CDR3 is 12 amino acids. CDR3 protein: CASSMAREKLSF. In DNA form, the CDR3 reads TGTGCCAGTAGTATGGCACGAGAAAAACTGTCTTTT.

This clonotype was found a few times. Just one base apart from a much larger clone, this may be a read error. This chain connects TRBV9 to TRBJ2-7; a possible D gene is TRBD2 (5 bases). The J call may be incorrect, as the DNA end agrees better with TRBJ2-1. This CDR3 comprises 16 residues. Germline CDR1 and CDR2: SGDLS and YYNGEE. This CDR3 reads CASSVGSSLSHNEQFF. CDR3 sequence (DNA): TGTGCCAGCAGCGTAGGCTCTAGCTTATCCCACAATGAGCAGTTCTTC.

Concerning this clonotype: The missing conserved phenylalanine or tryptophan at the end of this CDR3 makes a read error likely. The chain recombines TRBV4-2 with TRBJ2-1, with TRBD2 matching 8 bases. J was trimmed by 3 bases and V by 5 bases; bases with no gene match: 6. CDR1 and CDR2 (germline): LGHNA, YNFKEQ. The CDR3 has 15 residues. The CDR3 is CASSNRGGYYNEQFL. In DNA, the CDR3 is TGTGCCAGCAGCAATCGGGGGGGGTACTACAATGAGCAGTTCTTA.

This clonotype came up a few times. This could be a read error, since a much larger clone is one nucleotide away. The V gene is TRBV7-8, the J gene TRBJ1-1, with TRBD1 matching 7 bases. Germline V gives CDR1 SGHVS, CDR2 FQNEAQ. The CDR3 extends over 13 amino acids. V was pared by 3 bases and J by 4 bases, with 2 bases of the junction left unmatched. DNA for the CDR3: TGTGCCAGCAGCTTTCAGGGGGGCACTGAAGCTTTCTTT. Encoded protein: CASSFQGGTEAFF.

This clonotype was counted a few times. This chain joins TRBV10-3 and TRBJ1-2, with 11 bases aligning to TRBD1. Looked up from germline, CDR1 is ENHRY and CDR2 is SYGVKD. This CDR3 comprises 14 residues. V shed 6 bases, J shed 8 bases, and the junction held 8 bases outside the gene matches. The CDR3 DNA sequence: TGTGCCATCAGGGTTCAGGGACAGGGGGGCGGCTACACCTTC. It specifies CAIRVQGQGGGYTF.

V and J are TRBV19 and TRBJ2-1, with a possible D match to TRBD2 (7 bases). Trimming left V 3 bases short and J 7 bases short, with 13 bases between. Per germline, CDR1 LNHDA and CDR2 SQIVND (reference sequence). The CDR3 has 14 amino acids. For the CDR3, the DNA is TGTGCCAGTAGTATTGGGGGGGCAGGAAATGAGCAGTTCTTC. Amino acids: CASSIGGAGNEQFF.

This clonotype was counted ten times or more. CDR3 in amino acids: CASSRGGNRYEQYF. CDR3 sequence (DNA): TGTGCCAGCAGCCGTGGGGGTAACCGTTACGAGCAGTACTTC. The J gene is TRBJ2-7, the V gene TRBV9, with D perhaps given as TRBD1 or TRBD2 (5 bases each). The CDR3 length is 14 residues. CDR1 is SGDLS and CDR2 is YYNGEE in the germline V gene. V lost 4 bases and J 4 bases, leaving 15 bases between the germline ends.

The V call is TRBV10-3, the J call TRBJ2-5; maybe TRBD2 (5 bases). The CDR3 loop spans 13 amino acids. The germline CDR1 and CDR2 sequences are ENHRY and SYGVKD. Trimming pared 7 bases from V and 2 bases from J, leaving 11 bases between. The CDR3 spells CAIKGRVQETQYF. CDR3 sequence (DNA): TGTGCCATCAAAGGGCGGGTTCAAGAGACCCAGTACTTC.

The rearrangement joins TRBV29-1 to TRBJ1-5, with a weak D call TRBD1 (5 bases). The CDR3 runs 14 residues. Trimming pared 3 bases from V and 2 bases from J, leaving 11 bases between. Germline lookup yields CDR1 SQVTM and CDR2 ANQGSEA. CDR3 loop: CSVDVGDGNQPQHF. CDR3 bases: TGCAGCGTTGATGTAGGGGATGGCAATCAGCCCCAGCATTTT.

This chain uses TRBV7-9 with TRBJ2-1; D gene unclear. Per germline, CDR1 SEHNR and CDR2 FQNEAQ (reference sequence). This CDR3 is 11 amino acids long. The V end was cut by 1 base, the J end by 8 bases, with 3 bases between. CDR3 bases: TGTGCCAGCAGCTTAGGGGATGAGCAGTTCTTC. Its protein product is CASSLGDEQFF.

This clonotype was detected ten times or more. The chain recombines TRBV14 with TRBJ2-1; 7 bases agree with TRBD1. V lost 4 bases, J lost 5 bases, and 11 bases stayed unmatched. This CDR3 is built from 16 residues. The germline V gene encodes CDR1 SGHDN and CDR2 FVKESK. CDR3 sequence (DNA): TGTGCCAGCAGCCTAGTACCGGGACAGAGTGACAATGAGCAGTTCTTC. The encoded protein is CASSLVPGQSDNEQFF.

Ten or more counts support this clonotype. The V call is TRBV12-3 or TRBV12-4, the J call TRBJ1-6, with no clear D. V was shortened by 6 bases and J by 14 bases, with 20 bases between the two germline ends. CDR3 length: 14 amino acids. The CDR3 here is CASRAGRALGALHF. The CDR3 nucleotides read TGTGCCAGCAGGGCTGGGCGGGCCCTTGGGGCCCTCCACTTT.

Many counts were recorded for this clonotype. The gene calls are TRBV4-1 and TRBJ2-2; D is ambiguous. CDR3 length equals 12 residues. Trimming removed 4 bases from V and 4 bases from J, with 4 bases in between. CDR1 and CDR2 (germline): MGHRA, YSYEKL. The CDR3, as DNA: TGCGCCAGCAGCCTCATCACCGGGGAGCTGTTTTTT. Amino acids: CASSLITGELFF.

The chain links TRBV9 to TRBJ1-3, with unresolved D. The CDR3 totals 13 residues. Germline CDR1 SGDLS, CDR2 YYNGEE. V lost 0 bases and J 4 bases, leaving 5 bases between the germline ends. The CDR3 DNA reads as TGTGCCAGCAGCGTAGCGGTCGGAAACACCATATATTTT. This codes for CASSVAVGNTIYF.